The TCR beta chain described here comes from a study of shared clonotypes between healthy human individuals. Study in general: A couple of women and a few men aged 18 to 49 served as donors.

Trimming at V came to 0 bases and at J to 0 bases, leaving 7 bases not matched to a gene. CDR3 size: 17 residues. In germline, CDR1 is WNHNN, CDR2 SYGVQD (reference sequence). TCRdb keeps only in-frame clones here, not all; method: immunoSEQ multiplex PCR. The sample contains roughly 550,000 clones, around 95% of which appear only once. Positively selected for CCR7, the CD45RO-negative cells used as naive CD8 cells excluded terminally differentiated effector memory CD45RA+ cells. The chain combines TRBV10-1 with TRBJ2-7; 8 bases fit TRBD2. This TCR came from a woman aged 30 to 39 in good health. The sample taken for sequencing was naive CD8+ T cells sorted from blood. CDR3 DNA: TGCGCCAGCAGTGAGTCTTTTCCTAGCGGGTACTCCTACGAGCAGTACTTC. Translation gives CASSESFPSGYSYEQYF.